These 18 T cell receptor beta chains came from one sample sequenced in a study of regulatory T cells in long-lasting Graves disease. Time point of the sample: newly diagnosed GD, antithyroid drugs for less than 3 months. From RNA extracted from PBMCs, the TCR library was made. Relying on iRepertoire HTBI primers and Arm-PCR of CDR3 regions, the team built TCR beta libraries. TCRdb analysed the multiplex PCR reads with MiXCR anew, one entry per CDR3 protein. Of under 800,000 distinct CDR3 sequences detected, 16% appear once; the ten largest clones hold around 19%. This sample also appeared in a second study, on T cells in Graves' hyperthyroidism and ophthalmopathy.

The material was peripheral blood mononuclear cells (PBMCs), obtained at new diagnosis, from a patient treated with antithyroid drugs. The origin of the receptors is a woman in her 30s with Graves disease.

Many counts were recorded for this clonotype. Here the CDR3 reads CSAIPGGGGTEAFF. The DNA of the CDR3 is TGCAGTGCTATCCCTGGTGGGGGCGGCACTGAAGCTTTCTTT. The chain combines TRBV20-1 with TRBJ1-1; TRBD1 might be the D (6 bases). Trimming stripped 4 bases from V and 4 bases from J, with 16 bases between. CDR1 is DFQATT and CDR2 is SNEGSKA in the germline V gene (reference sequence). The CDR3 runs to 14 residues.

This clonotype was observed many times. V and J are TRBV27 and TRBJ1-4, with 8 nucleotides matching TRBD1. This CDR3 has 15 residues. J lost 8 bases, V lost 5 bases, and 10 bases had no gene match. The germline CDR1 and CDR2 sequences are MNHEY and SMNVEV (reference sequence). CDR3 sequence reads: CASSPWTGKEEKLFF. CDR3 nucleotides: TGTGCCAGCAGTCCTTGGACAGGGAAAGAGGAAAAACTGTTTTTT.

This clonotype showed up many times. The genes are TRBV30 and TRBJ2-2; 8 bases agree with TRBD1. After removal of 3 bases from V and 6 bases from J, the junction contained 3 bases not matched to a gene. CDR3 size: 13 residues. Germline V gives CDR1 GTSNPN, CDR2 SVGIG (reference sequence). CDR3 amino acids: CAWRTGAPGELFF. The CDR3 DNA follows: TGTGCCTGGAGGACAGGGGCTCCCGGGGAGCTGTTTTTT.

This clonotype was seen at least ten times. The CDR3: CASSLVAGGPDTQYF. CDR3 sequence (DNA): TGCGCCAGCAGCTTGGTAGCGGGAGGGCCGGATACGCAGTATTTT. The chain joins TRBV5-1 to TRBJ2-3; 11 positions agree with TRBD2. Per the germline V gene, CDR1 is SGHRS and CDR2 is YFSETQ. J was trimmed by 6 bases and V by 0 bases; bases with no gene match: 3. The length of the CDR3 is 15 residues.

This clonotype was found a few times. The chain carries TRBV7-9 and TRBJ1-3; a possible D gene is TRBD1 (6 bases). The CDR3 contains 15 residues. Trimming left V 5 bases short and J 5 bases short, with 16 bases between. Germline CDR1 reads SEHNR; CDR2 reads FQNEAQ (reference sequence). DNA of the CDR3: TGTGCCAGCAGCAGGAGACAGGCTAGCCGAAACACCATATATTTT. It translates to CASSRRQASRNTIYF.

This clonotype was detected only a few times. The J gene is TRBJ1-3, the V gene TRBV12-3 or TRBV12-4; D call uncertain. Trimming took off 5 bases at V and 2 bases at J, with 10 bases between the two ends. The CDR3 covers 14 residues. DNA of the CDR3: TGTGCCAGCAGTGTGACTGGGGCTGGAAACACCATATATTTT. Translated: CASSVTGAGNTIYF.

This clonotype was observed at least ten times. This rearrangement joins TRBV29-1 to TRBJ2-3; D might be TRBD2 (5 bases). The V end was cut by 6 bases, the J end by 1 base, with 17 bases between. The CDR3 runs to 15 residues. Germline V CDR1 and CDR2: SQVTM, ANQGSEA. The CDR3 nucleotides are TGCAGCGTACGCCGATTTGGGAGTGGCACAGATACGCAGTATTTT. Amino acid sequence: CSVRRFGSGTDTQYF.

The CDR3 spells CASSQGGGNTDTQYF. CDR3 DNA sequence: TGTGCCAGCAGCCAGGGTGGCGGGAACACAGATACGCAGTATTTT. The chain combines TRBV3-1 with TRBJ2-3; tentative D call: TRBD2 (6 bases). Germline V gene lookup returns CDR1 LGHDT and CDR2 YNNKEL (reference sequence). This CDR3 has 15 residues. V lost 3 bases to trimming and J lost 2 bases, with 12 bases between them.

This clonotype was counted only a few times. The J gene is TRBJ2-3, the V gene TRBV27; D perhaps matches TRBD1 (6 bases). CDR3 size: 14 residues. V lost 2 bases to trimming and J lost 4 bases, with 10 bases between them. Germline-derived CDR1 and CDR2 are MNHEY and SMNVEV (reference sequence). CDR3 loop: CASSLQGFADTQYF. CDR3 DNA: TGTGCCAGCAGTTTACAGGGGTTCGCAGATACGCAGTATTTT.

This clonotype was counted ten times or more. CDR3 in amino acids: CASSSQGASNQPQHF. For the CDR3, the DNA is TGTGCCAGCAGCTCACAGGGTGCTAGCAATCAGCCCCAGCATTTT. J is TRBJ1-5 and V is TRBV12-3 or TRBV12-4; tentatively, D is TRBD1 (6 bases). V shed 6 bases and J shed 0 bases, with 12 bases lying between them. CDR3 length: 15 residues.

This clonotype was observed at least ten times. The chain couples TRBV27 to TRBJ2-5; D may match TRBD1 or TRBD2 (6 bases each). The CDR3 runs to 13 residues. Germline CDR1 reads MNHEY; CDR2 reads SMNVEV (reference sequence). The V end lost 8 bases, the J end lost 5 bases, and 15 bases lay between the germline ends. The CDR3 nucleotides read TGTGCCAGCGGACTACAGGGCTGGGAGACCCAGTACTTC. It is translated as CASGLQGWETQYF.

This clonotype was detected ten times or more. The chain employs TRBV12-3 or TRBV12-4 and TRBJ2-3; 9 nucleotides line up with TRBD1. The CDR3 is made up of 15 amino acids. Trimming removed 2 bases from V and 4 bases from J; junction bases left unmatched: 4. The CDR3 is CASSLLGQGADTQYF. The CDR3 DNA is TGTGCCAGCAGTTTACTGGGACAGGGAGCAGATACGCAGTATTTT.

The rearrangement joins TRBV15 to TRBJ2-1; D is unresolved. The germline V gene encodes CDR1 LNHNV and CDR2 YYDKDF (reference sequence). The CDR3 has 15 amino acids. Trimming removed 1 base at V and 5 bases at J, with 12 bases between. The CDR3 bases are TGTGCCACCAGCAGAGGTGGACCGGGCGACAATGAGCAGTTCTTC. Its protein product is CATSRGGPGDNEQFF.

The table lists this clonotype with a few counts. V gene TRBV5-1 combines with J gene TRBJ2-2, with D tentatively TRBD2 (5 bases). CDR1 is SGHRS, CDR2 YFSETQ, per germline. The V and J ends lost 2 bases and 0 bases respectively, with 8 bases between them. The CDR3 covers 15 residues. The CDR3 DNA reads TGCGCCAGCAGCTTTAACGGGGCGAACACCGGGGAGCTGTTTTTT. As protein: CASSFNGANTGELFF. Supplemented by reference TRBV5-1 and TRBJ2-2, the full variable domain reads KAGVTQTPRYLIKTRGQQVTLSCSPISGHRSVSWYQQTPGQGLQFLFEYFSETQRNKGNFPGRFSGRQFSNSRSEMNVSTLELGDSALYLCASSFNGANTGELFFGEGSRLTVL.

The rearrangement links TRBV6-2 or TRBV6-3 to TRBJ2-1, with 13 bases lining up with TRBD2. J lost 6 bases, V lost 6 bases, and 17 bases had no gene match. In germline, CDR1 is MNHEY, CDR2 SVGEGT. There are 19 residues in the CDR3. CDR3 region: CASRERLAGGPGIRNEQFF. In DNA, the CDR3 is TGTGCCAGCAGGGAAAGACTAGCGGGAGGCCCGGGGATCCGCAATGAGCAGTTCTTC.

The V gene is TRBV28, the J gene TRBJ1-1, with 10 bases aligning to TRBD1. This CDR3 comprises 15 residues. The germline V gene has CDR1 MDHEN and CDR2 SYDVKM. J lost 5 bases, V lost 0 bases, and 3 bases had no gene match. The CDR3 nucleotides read TGTGCCAGCAGTTTATGGGGGACAGGGGAAACTGAAGCTTTCTTT. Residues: CASSLWGTGETEAFF. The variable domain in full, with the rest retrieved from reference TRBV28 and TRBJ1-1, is DVKVTQSSRYLVKRTGEKVFLECVQDMDHENMFWYRQDPGLGLRLIYFSYDVKMKEKGDIPEGYSVSREKKERFSLILESASTNQTSMYLCASSLWGTGETEAFFGQGTRLTVV.

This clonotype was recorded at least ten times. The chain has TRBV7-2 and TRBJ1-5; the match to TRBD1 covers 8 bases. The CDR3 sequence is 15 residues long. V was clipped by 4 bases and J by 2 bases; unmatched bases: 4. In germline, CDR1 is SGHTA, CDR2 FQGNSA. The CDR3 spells CASSSQQGGNQPQHF. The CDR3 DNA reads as TGTGCCAGCAGCTCTCAACAGGGGGGCAATCAGCCCCAGCATTTT.

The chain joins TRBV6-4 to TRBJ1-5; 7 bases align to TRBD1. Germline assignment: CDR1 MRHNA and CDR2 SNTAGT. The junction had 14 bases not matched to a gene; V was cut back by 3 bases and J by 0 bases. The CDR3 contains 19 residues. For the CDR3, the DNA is TGTGCCAGCAGTGATACTCCGGGACAGAAAATTTATAGCAATCAGCCCCAGCATTTT. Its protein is CASSDTPGQKIYSNQPQHF.